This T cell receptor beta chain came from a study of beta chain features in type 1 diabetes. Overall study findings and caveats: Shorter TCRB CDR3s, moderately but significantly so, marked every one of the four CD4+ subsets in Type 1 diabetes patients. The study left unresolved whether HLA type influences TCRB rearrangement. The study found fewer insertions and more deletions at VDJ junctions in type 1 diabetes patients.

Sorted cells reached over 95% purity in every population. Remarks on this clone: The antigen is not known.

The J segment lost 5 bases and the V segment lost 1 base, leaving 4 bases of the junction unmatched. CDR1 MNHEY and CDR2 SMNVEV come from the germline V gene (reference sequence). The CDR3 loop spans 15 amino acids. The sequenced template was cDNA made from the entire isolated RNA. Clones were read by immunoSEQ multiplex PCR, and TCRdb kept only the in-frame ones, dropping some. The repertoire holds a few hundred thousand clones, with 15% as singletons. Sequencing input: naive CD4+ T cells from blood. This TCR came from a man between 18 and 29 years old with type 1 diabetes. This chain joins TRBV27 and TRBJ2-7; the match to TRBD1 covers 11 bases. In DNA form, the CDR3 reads TGTGCCAGCAGTTTATGGGGACAGGGGGGTCACGAGCAGTACTTC. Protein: CASSLWGQGGHEQYF.